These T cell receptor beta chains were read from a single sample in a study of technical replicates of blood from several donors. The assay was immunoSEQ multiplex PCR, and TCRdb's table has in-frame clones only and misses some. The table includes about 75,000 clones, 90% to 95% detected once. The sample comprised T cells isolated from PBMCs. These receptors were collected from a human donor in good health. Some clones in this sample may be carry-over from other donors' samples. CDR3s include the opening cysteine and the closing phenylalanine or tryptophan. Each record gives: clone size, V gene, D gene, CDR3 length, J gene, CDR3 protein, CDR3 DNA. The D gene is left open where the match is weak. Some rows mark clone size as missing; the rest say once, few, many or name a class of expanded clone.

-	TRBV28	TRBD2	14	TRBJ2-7	CASVRTSGSYEQYF	TGTGCCAGCGTCAGGACTAGCGGGAGTTACGAGCAGTACTTC
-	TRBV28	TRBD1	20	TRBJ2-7	CASSEDRGLVLARGECEQYF	TGTGCCAGCAGTGAGGACAGGGGATTAGTACTAGCGCGGGGAGAATGCGAGCAGTACTTC
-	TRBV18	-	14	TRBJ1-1	CASSPQGFDTEAFF	TGTGCCAGCTCACCACAGGGGTTTGACACTGAAGCTTTCTTT
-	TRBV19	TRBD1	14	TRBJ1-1	CASTNNRGQVEAFF	TGTGCCAGTACCAATAATAGGGGACAGGTTGAAGCTTTCTTT
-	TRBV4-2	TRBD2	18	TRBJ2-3	CASSQPGLAGGQGDTQYF	TGTGCCAGCAGCCAACCCGGACTAGCGGGAGGGCAGGGAGATACGCAGTATTTT
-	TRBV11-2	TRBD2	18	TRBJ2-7	CASSLGPGLAPRSYEQYF	TGTGCCAGCAGCTTAGGCCCGGGACTAGCGCCCCGTTCCTACGAGCAGTACTTC
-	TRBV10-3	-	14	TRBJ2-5	CAISEVPLSETQYF	TGTGCCATCAGTGAGGTCCCGCTATCGGAGACCCAGTACTTC
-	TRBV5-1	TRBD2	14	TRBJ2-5	CASSTGLAQETQYF	TGCGCCAGCAGCACCGGACTAGCGCAAGAGACCCAGTACTTC
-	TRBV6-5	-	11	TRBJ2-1	CAVSRGNEQFF	TGTGCCGTATCCAGGGGTAATGAGCAGTTCTTC
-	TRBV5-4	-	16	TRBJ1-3	CASSLASGGARNTIYF	TGTGCCAGCAGCTTGGCTTCGGGGGGCGCACGAAACACCATATATTTT
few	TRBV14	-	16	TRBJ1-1	CASSQLNTALNTEAFF	TGTGCCAGCAGCCAACTCAATACAGCTCTGAACACTGAAGCTTTCTTT
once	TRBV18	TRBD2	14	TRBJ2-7	CASSPGLSGGEQYF	TGTGCCAGCTCCCCGGGACTCTCGGGGGGAGAGCAGTACTTC
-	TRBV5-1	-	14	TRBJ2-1	CASSLLKEGAEQFF	TGCGCCAGCAGCTTACTAAAGGAGGGGGCTGAGCAGTTCTTC
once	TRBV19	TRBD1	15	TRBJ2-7	CASRVGTAAAYEQYF	TGTGCCAGTAGAGTCGGGACAGCAGCTGCCTACGAGCAGTACTTC
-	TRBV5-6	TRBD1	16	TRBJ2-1	CASSPGQGSSYNEQFF	TGTGCCAGCAGCCCTGGACAGGGAAGCTCCTACAATGAGCAGTTCTTC
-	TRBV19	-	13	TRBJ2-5	CASSISQLETQYF	TGTGCCAGTAGTATTTCACAGCTAGAGACCCAGTACTTC
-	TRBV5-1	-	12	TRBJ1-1	CASSEGGTEAFF	TGCGCCAGCAGCGAAGGGGGCACTGAAGCTTTCTTT
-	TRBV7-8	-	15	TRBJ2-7	CASSLRDLGSNEQYF	TGTGCCAGCAGCTTAAGGGACCTCGGGAGCAACGAGCAGTACTTC
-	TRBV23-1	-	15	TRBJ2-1	CASSQSGEIYNEQFF	TGCGCCAGCAGTCAATCGGGCGAGATCTACAATGAGCAGTTCTTC
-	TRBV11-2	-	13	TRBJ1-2	CASRSFGSYGYTF	TGTGCCAGCAGAAGTTTTGGGAGCTATGGCTACACCTTC
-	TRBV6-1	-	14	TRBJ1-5	CASSLTGFNQPQHF	TGTGCCAGCAGTCTGACAGGCTTCAATCAGCCCCAGCATTTT
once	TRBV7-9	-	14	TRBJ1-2	CASSSLSRDYGYTF	TGTGCCAGCAGCTCCTTGTCCCGGGACTATGGCTACACCTTC
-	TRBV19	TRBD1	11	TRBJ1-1	CAVQGAGEAFF	TGTGCCGTACAGGGGGCCGGGGAAGCTTTCTTT
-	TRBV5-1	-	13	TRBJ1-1	CASSLAVNTEAFF	TGCGCCAGCAGCTTGGCAGTGAACACTGAAGCTTTCTTT
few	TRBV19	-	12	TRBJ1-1	CASSIRETEAFF	TGTGCCAGTAGTATCAGGGAAACTGAAGCTTTCTTT
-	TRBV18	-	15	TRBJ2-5	CASSLSGELQETQYF	TGTGCCAGCTCCCTCTCTGGAGAATTACAAGAGACCCAGTACTTC
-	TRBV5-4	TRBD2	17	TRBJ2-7	CASSSPLAGGGAYEQYF	TGTGCCAGCAGCTCGCCCCTAGCGGGAGGCGGGGCATACGAGCAGTACTTC
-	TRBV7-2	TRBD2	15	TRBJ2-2	CASSLGGMGTGELFF	TGTGCCAGCAGCTTGGGGGGGATGGGTACCGGGGAGCTGTTTTTT
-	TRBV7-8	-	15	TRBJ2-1	CASSTPAGRYNEQFF	TGTGCCAGCAGCACCCCAGCGGGCCGGTACAATGAGCAGTTCTTC
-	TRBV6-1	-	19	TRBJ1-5	CASSDLAGTLFYSNQPQHF	TGTGCCAGCAGTGATTTGGCCGGGACACTTTTTTATAGCAATCAGCCCCAGCATTTT
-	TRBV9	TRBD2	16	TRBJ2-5	CASSDRAGEVRETQYF	TGTGCCAGCAGCGACCGAGCGGGAGAAGTGAGAGAGACCCAGTACTTC
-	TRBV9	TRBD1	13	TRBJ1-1	CASNPGGQGRAFF	TGTGCCAGCAATCCAGGGGGACAGGGTCGAGCTTTCTTT
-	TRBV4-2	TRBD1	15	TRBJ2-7	CASSQARDSIYEQYF	TGTGCCAGCAGCCAAGCCCGGGACAGCATCTACGAGCAGTACTTC